A single sample gave rise to the 9 T cell receptor beta chains below, sequenced in a study of blood T cell repertoires in COVID-19. Using immunoSEQ multiplex PCR, the repertoire was profiled, and TCRdb retains in-frame clones only, with some absent. The table shows around 290,000 clones, with around 87% occurring only once. The sequenced material came from peripheral blood. The receptor set was obtained from a woman between 50 and 59 years old who had recovered from COVID-19.

The chain carries TRBV4-3 and TRBJ1-2; 9 nucleotides agree with TRBD1. V gave up 1 base and J gave up 5 bases; unmatched junction bases: 5. Germline loops: CDR1 LGHNA, CDR2 YSLEER. This CDR3 contains 15 residues. The CDR3 loop is CASSQAYDRGYGYTF. Written as DNA, the CDR3 is TGCGCCAGCAGCCAAGCGTACGACAGGGGGTATGGCTACACCTTC.

This clone has just one count. The J gene is TRBJ1-3, the V gene TRBV18, with a tentative D call TRBD1 (5 bases). Trimming removed 3 bases at V and 4 bases at J, with 10 bases between. This CDR3 is built from 14 residues. CDR1 is KGHSH and CDR2 is LQKENI in the germline V gene. CDR3 DNA: TGTGCCAGCTCACCTACCAGGGAAGGAAACACCATATATTTT. Its translation: CASSPTREGNTIYF.

The V and J genes are TRBV5-6 and TRBJ2-3, with 10 bases aligning to TRBD1. This CDR3 comprises 16 residues. Germline lookup yields CDR1 SGHDT and CDR2 YYEEEE. Trimming took 3 bases from V and 3 from J; bases not matched to a gene: 7. The CDR3 sequence: CASSSTGGSRTDTQYF. DNA for the CDR3: TGTGCCAGCAGCTCGACAGGGGGCTCTCGGACAGATACGCAGTATTTT. The full variable domain, completed using reference TRBV5-6 and TRBJ2-3, is DAGVTQSPTHLIKTRGQQVTLRCSPKSGHDTVSWYQQALGQGPQFIFQYYEEEERQRGNFPDRFSGHQFPNYSSELNVNALLLGDSALYLCASSSTGGSRTDTQYFGPGTRLTVL.

This clone was counted between two and nine times. The chain employs TRBV19 and TRBJ1-2, with D hard to call. Trimming cost V 3 bases and J 4 bases, with 12 bases left between them. The germline CDR1 and CDR2 sequences are LNHDA and SQIVND (reference sequence). The CDR3 covers 14 residues. CDR3 DNA: TGTGCCAGTAGTATTGGAGGGCAGATCTATGGCTACACCTTC. Protein product: CASSIGGQIYGYTF.

This chain links TRBV28 with TRBJ2-2; D unresolved. This CDR3 contains 15 residues. Germline V gene lookup returns CDR1 MDHEN and CDR2 SYDVKM. Trimming stripped 4 bases from V and 1 base from J, with 10 bases between. CDR3 amino acids: CASSWLPGNTGELFF. Here the CDR3 DNA reads TGTGCCAGCAGTTGGCTCCCAGGGAACACCGGGGAGCTGTTTTTT.

The V call is TRBV19, the J call TRBJ1-6; D ambiguous. V lost 4 bases to trimming and J lost 6 bases, with 16 bases between them. The CDR3 contains 16 residues. Germline values: CDR1 LNHDA, CDR2 SQIVND (reference sequence). Written as DNA, the CDR3 is TGTGCCAGTAGTAGCGAGACGGGGAGCGGTAATTCACCCCTCCACTTT. Amino acids: CASSSETGSGNSPLHF. Complete variable domain (other parts from reference TRBV19 and TRBJ1-6): DGGITQSPKYLFRKEGQNVTLSCEQNLNHDAMYWYRQDPGQGLRLIYYSQIVNDFQKGDIAEGYSVSREKKESFPLTVTSAQKNPTAFYLCASSSETGSGNSPLHFGNGTRLTVT.

V gene TRBV3-1 (or the pseudogene TRBV3-2) combines with J gene TRBJ2-7, with a possible D match to TRBD1 (6 bases). The germline V gene encodes CDR1 LGHDT and CDR2 YNNKEL (reference sequence). The CDR3 contains 14 residues. With 4 bases removed from V and 2 bases from J, the gap between germline ends came to 12 bases. CDR3 in DNA: TGTGCCAGCAGCCGTGGGGGCGCCGCCTACGAGCAGTACTTC. Its protein product is CASSRGGAAYEQYF.

The chain links TRBV29-1 to TRBJ1-1, with D possibly being TRBD1 (5 bases). The V and J ends lost 0 bases and 11 bases respectively, with 13 bases between them. CDR1 SQVTM and CDR2 ANQGSEA come from the germline V gene. The CDR3 runs to 12 residues. The CDR3 coding sequence is TGCAGCGTTGAAGATGGGGGGGTAGGGGCTTTCTTT. It yields the protein CSVEDGGVGAFF.

The rearrangement joins TRBV5-5 to TRBJ1-4; 7 bases agree with TRBD1. In germline, CDR1 is SGHKS, CDR2 YYEKEE (reference sequence). The CDR3 totals 14 residues. The V gene end was trimmed by 8 bases and the J gene end by 6 bases; junction bases not matched to a gene: 10. The CDR3, as DNA: TGTGCCAGTTCCTTTCGGCAGGGGGATGAAAAACTGTTTTTT. It is translated as CASSFRQGDEKLFF.